This T cell receptor beta chain originates from a study of radiotherapy plus CTLA-4 blockade in lung cancer. Study conclusions and caveats: TCR clones originating in tumors grew in number in blood after radiotherapy plus ipilimumab.

Germline CDR1 MDHEN, CDR2 SYDVKM. The CDR3 is made up of 15 amino acids. The V gene lost 7 bases and the J gene lost 0 bases, with 10 bases spanning the gap. Patients with chemo-refractory metastatic non-small-cell lung cancer received focal radiation plus CTLA-4 blockade with ipilimumab. For this clone: The antigen is unknown.

Assay: immunoSEQ multiplex PCR; the TCRdb copy retains only in-frame clones and omits some. The data contain approximately 77,000 clones, around 80% of them singletons. Sequenced here: peripheral blood, sampled from a patient treated with radiotherapy plus ipilimumab. This receptor was identified in a human donor with non-small cell lung cancer who had stable disease on radiotherapy plus ipilimumab. J is TRBJ1-6 and V is TRBV28; D unclear. CDR3: CASNPLSSYNSPLHF. The CDR3 nucleotides read TGTGCCAGCAACCCTTTGAGCTCCTATAATTCACCCCTCCACTTT.